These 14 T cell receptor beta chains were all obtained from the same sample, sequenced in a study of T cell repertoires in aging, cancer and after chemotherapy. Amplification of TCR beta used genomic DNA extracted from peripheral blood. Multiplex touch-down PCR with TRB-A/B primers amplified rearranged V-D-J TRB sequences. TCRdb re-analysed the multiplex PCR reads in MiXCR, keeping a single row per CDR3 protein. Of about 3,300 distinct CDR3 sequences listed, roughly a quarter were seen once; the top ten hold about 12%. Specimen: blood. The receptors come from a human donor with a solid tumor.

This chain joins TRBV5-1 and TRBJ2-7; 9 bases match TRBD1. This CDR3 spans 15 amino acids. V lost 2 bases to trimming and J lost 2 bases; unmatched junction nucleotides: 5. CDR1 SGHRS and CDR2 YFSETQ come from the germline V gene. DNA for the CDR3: TGCGCCAGCAGCTTAACAGGGGGCGATACCTACGAGCAGTACTTC. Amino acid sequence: CASSLTGGDTYEQYF.

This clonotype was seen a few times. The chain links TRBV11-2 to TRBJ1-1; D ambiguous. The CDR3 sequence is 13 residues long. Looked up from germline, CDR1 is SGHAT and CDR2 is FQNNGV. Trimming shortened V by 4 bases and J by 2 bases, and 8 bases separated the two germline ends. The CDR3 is CASSYGINTEAFF. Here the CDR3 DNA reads TGTGCCAGCAGCTACGGGATAAACACTGAAGCTTTCTTT.

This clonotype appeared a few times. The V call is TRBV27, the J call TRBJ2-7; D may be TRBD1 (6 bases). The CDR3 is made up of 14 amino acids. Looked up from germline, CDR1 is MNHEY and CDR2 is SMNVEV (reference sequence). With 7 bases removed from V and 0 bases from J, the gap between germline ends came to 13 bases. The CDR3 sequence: CASTTGWSSYEQYF. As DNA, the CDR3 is TGTGCCAGCACCACAGGGTGGAGCTCCTACGAGCAGTACTTC.

The CDR3 region has the DNA TGTGCCAGCAGCTTAGGGGACAGGGTCCAAGAGACCCAGTACTTC. Encoded protein: CASSLGDRVQETQYF. The chain employs TRBV7-2 and TRBJ2-5, with 9 bases lining up with TRBD1. Per the germline V gene, CDR1 is SGHTA and CDR2 is FQGNSA. CDR3 length equals 15 residues. V lost 1 base to trimming and J lost 1 base; unmatched junction nucleotides: 1. The full variable domain, rest sourced from reference TRBV7-2 and TRBJ2-5, is GAGVSQSPSNKVTEKGKDVELRCDPISGHTALYWYRQSLGQGLEFLIYFQGNSAPDKSGLPSDRFSAERTGGSVSTLTIQRTQQEDSAVYLCASSLGDRVQETQYFGPGTRLLVL.

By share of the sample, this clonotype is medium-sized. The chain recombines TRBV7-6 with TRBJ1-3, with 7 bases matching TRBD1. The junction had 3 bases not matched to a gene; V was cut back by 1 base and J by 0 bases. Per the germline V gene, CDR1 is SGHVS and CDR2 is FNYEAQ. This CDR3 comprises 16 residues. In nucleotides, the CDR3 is TGTGCCAGCAGCTTAGGGGGACAGTTCTCTGGAAACACCATATATTTT. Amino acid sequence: CASSLGGQFSGNTIYF.

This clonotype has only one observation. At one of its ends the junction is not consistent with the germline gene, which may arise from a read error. DNA for the CDR3: TGCGCCAGCAGCCAAGATCGGAGCACTAACTATGGCTACACCTTC. Its translation: CASSQDRSTNYGYTF. V gene TRBV5-4 combines with J gene TRBJ1-2; D is unresolved. This CDR3 region has 15 residues. Germline assignment: CDR1 SGHNT and CDR2 YYREEE (reference sequence).

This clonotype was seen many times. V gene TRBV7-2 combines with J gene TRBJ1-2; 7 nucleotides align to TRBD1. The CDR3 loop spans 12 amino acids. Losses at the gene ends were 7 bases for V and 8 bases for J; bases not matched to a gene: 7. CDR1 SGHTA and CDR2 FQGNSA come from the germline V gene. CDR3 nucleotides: TGTGCCAGCAATGAGGGGGCCTGGGGCTACACCTTC. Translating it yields CASNEGAWGYTF.

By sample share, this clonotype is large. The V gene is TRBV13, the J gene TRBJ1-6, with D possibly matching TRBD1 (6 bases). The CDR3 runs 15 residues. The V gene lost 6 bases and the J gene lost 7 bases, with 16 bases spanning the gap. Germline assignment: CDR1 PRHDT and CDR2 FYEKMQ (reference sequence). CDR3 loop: CASRIKGGWNSPLHF. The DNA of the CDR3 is TGTGCCAGCAGGATAAAGGGGGGGTGGAATTCACCCCTCCACTTT.

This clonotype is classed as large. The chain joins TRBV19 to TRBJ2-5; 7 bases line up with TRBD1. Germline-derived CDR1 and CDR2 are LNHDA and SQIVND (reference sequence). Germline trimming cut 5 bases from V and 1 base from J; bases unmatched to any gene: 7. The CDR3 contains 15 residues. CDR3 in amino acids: CASSGLQGPQETQYF. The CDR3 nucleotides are TGTGCCAGTAGTGGCCTACAGGGGCCCCAAGAGACCCAGTACTTC.

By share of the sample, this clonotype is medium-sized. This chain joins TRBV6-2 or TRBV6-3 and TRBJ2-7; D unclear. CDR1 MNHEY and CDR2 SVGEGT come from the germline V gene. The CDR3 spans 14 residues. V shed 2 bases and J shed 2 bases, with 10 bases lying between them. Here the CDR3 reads CASSYLTEAYEQYF. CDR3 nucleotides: TGTGCCAGCAGTTACCTAACAGAGGCCTACGAGCAGTACTTC.

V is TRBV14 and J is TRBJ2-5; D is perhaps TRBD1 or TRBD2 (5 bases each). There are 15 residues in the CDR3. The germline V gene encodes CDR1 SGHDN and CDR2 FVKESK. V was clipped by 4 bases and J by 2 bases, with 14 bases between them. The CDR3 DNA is TGTGCCAGCAGCCGGGGACGGCCGCTTCAAGAGACCCAGTACTTC. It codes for CASSRGRPLQETQYF.

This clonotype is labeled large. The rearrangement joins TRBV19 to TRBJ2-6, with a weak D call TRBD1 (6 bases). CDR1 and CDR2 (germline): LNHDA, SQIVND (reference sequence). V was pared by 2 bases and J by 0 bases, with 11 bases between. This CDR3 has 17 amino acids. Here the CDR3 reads CASSITGTSSGANVLTF. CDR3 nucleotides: TGTGCCAGTAGTATAACAGGGACCAGCTCTGGGGCCAACGTCCTGACTTTC. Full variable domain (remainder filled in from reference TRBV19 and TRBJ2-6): DGGITQSPKYLFRKEGQNVTLSCEQNLNHDAMYWYRQDPGQGLRLIYYSQIVNDFQKGDIAEGYSVSREKKESFPLTVTSAQKNPTAFYLCASSITGTSSGANVLTFGAGSRLTVL.

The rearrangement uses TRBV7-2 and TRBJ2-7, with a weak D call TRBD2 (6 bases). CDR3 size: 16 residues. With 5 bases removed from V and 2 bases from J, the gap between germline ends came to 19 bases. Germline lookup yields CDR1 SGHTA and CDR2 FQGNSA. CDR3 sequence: CASSRRPAGSTYEQYF. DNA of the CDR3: TGTGCCAGCAGCCGAAGGCCGGCGGGAAGCACCTACGAGCAGTACTTC. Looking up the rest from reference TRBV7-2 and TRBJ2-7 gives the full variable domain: GAGVSQSPSNKVTEKGKDVELRCDPISGHTALYWYRQSLGQGLEFLIYFQGNSAPDKSGLPSDRFSAERTGGSVSTLTIQRTQQEDSAVYLCASSRRPAGSTYEQYFGPGTRLTVT.

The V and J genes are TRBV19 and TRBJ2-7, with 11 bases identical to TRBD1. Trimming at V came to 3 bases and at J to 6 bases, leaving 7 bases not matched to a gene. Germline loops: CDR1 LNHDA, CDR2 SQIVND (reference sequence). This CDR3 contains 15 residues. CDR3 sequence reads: CASSIGTGGGGEQYF. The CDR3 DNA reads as TGTGCCAGTAGTATCGGGACAGGGGGGGGAGGCGAGCAGTACTTC.